The next 8 T cell receptor beta chains were all read from a single sample in a study of graft-versus-host responses after intestinal transplantation. The table came from immunoSEQ multiplex PCR; TCRdb's copy has only in-frame clones and leaves some out. The sample records about 64,000 clones, roughly 92% being singletons. The specimen comprised bone marrow, sampled approximately 100 weeks after intestinal transplantation. All receptors come from a human patient who received an intestinal transplant, so some T cells may come from the graft donor.

The chain employs TRBV6-6 and TRBJ2-3; 9 bases agree with TRBD2. The V gene end was trimmed by 6 bases and the J gene end by 0 bases; junction bases not matched to a gene: 4. CDR1 MNHNY and CDR2 SVGAGI come from the germline V gene (reference sequence). The CDR3 has 15 residues. The CDR3 DNA follows: TGTGCCAGCAGCCGGACTAGCGTTAGCACAGATACGCAGTATTTT. Translation gives CASSRTSVSTDTQYF.

The gene calls are TRBV7-9 and TRBJ2-7; D unresolved. CDR3 length: 16 amino acids. The V end lost 4 bases, the J end lost 0 bases, and 16 bases lay between the germline ends. The germline gives CDR1 SEHNR, CDR2 FQNEAQ (reference sequence). As DNA, the CDR3 is TGTGCCAGCAGCTCCGCGCCAACAGTCGCCTCCTACGAGCAGTACTTC. Translated, it gives CASSSAPTVASYEQYF. Supplemented by reference TRBV7-9 and TRBJ2-7, the full variable domain reads DTGVSQNPRHKITKRGQNVTFRCDPISEHNRLYWYRQTLGQGPEFLTYFQNEAQLEKSRLLSDRFSAERPKGSFSTLEIQRTEQGDSAMYLCASSSAPTVASYEQYFGPGTRLTVT.

The rearrangement links TRBV13 to TRBJ2-2, with D possibly called TRBD1 or TRBD2 (5 bases each). The germline V and J ends were trimmed by 3 bases and 2 bases, with 10 bases remaining between them. Per germline, CDR1 PRHDT and CDR2 FYEKMQ (reference sequence). This CDR3 contains 15 residues. CDR3 residues: CASSFGTINTGELFF. For the CDR3, the DNA is TGTGCCAGCAGCTTCGGGACCATTAACACCGGGGAGCTGTTTTTT.

The genes are TRBV4-2 and TRBJ1-5, with TRBD1 matching 7 bases. CDR1 LGHNA and CDR2 YNFKEQ come from the germline V gene. This CDR3 region has 18 residues. V shed 4 bases, J shed 1 base, and the junction held 13 bases outside the gene matches. In DNA form, the CDR3 reads TGTGCCAGCAGCCCCATTACAGGGGCGAGGCAAAGCAATCAGCCCCAGCATTTT. Translating gives CASSPITGARQSNQPQHF.

V is TRBV6-6 and J is TRBJ2-1, with unresolved D. Trimming took off 5 bases at V and 3 bases at J, with 11 bases between the two ends. CDR3 length: 14 residues. Germline V lookup: CDR1 MNHNY, CDR2 SVGAGI (reference sequence). This CDR3 is CASSPFQVYNEQFF. The CDR3 DNA reads as TGTGCCAGCAGTCCCTTCCAAGTCTACAATGAGCAGTTCTTC.

The J gene is TRBJ2-7, the V gene TRBV11-2; TRBD1 agrees at 7 bases. The J segment lost 5 bases and the V segment lost 3 bases, leaving 7 bases of the junction unmatched. The CDR3 has 14 residues. The germline V gene encodes CDR1 SGHAT and CDR2 FQNNGV. In nucleotides, the CDR3 is TGTGCCAGCAGCTTTATGACAGGGATCGACGAGCAGTACTTC. This codes for CASSFMTGIDEQYF.

The chain is built from TRBV7-6 and TRBJ2-1; D is perhaps TRBD2 (5 bases). Trimming removed 1 base from V and 10 bases from J, with 17 bases in between. The CDR3 runs to 15 residues. The germline gives CDR1 SGHVS, CDR2 FNYEAQ. This CDR3 is CASSLVLGAVQEQFF. The CDR3 region has the DNA TGTGCCAGCAGCTTAGTTTTGGGAGCGGTTCAAGAGCAGTTCTTC.

The gene calls are TRBV19 and TRBJ2-2; D call uncertain. CDR1 is LNHDA and CDR2 is SQIVND in the germline V gene (reference sequence). V was trimmed by 9 bases and J by 1 base, leaving 6 bases between them. CDR3 length: 12 residues. DNA of the CDR3: TGTGCCAGACGGTGGAACACCGGGGAGCTGTTTTTT. It yields the protein CARRWNTGELFF.